This T cell receptor beta chain was captured by sequencing in a study of blood T cell repertoires in COVID-19. Study details: Spain, Italy and the United States supplied samples that represented acute and convalescent COVID-19.

V gave up 9 bases and J gave up 4 bases; unmatched junction bases: 18. The germline V gene encodes CDR1 SGDLS and CDR2 YYNGEE. The CDR3 contains 18 residues. TCRdb keeps only in-frame clones here, not all; method: immunoSEQ multiplex PCR. The table lists around 72,000 clones, around 86% of them singletons. This sequence was found in an older man with active or convalescent COVID-19. The sample taken for sequencing was peripheral blood. This chain uses TRBV9 with TRBJ2-1; TRBD2 aligns across 11 bases. The CDR3 DNA sequence: TGTGCCACCTCGGGGGCTAGCGGGAGGAGGGGCGGTTACAATGAGCAGTTCTTC. Translated: CATSGASGRRGGYNEQFF.